The rows below give T cell receptor beta chains drawn from one sample of a study of Ad26.COV2.S vaccination and SARS-CoV-2 variants. This table comes from immunoSEQ multiplex PCR, and its TCRdb copy is limited to in-frame clones, with some not included. Of some 420,000 clones in the sample, 88% are singletons; the top ten hold less than 4%. Source: peripheral blood, taken in a trial of Ad26.COV2.S vaccine versus placebo. The receptor set was obtained from a person between 18 and 65 years old who received the Ad26.COV2.S COVID-19 vaccine or a placebo. Both conserved end residues are trimmed from each CDR3. The order of the fields is CDR3 protein, V gene, J gene.

CDR3 protein: ASSIILSRVASANTGELF
V gene: TRBV19
J gene: TRBJ2-2

CDR3 protein: ASSHGTGGWGATGELF
V gene: TRBV28
J gene: TRBJ2-2

CDR3 protein: ASSLQLSYNEQF
V gene: TRBV28
J gene: TRBJ2-1

CDR3 protein: ASSLDLAGNEQF
V gene: TRBV7-2
J gene: TRBJ2-1

CDR3 protein: ASSSGTGTNIQY
V gene: TRBV7-6
J gene: TRBJ2-4

CDR3 protein: ASSPITGGVNHEQF
V gene: TRBV7-9
J gene: TRBJ2-1

CDR3 protein: ASSFLGSPLH
V gene: TRBV28
J gene: TRBJ1-6

CDR3 protein: ASNSDGTNEKLF
V gene: TRBV2
J gene: TRBJ1-4

CDR3 protein: ASSQRGRGIYEQY
V gene: TRBV4-3
J gene: TRBJ2-7

CDR3 protein: ASSLDETSTDTQY
V gene: TRBV5-5
J gene: TRBJ2-3

CDR3 protein: ASSTTGRDTEAF
V gene: TRBV5-1
J gene: TRBJ1-1

CDR3 protein: ASSEKPGSSYNSPLH
V gene: TRBV2
J gene: TRBJ1-6

CDR3 protein: ASSYRDISKETQY
V gene: TRBV3-1/TRBV3-2
J gene: TRBJ2-5

CDR3 protein: ASSSGTVDEKLF
V gene: TRBV28
J gene: TRBJ1-4

CDR3 protein: ASSLDTAGNTIY
V gene: TRBV3-1/TRBV3-2
J gene: TRBJ1-3

CDR3 protein: ASSLERATNEKLF
V gene: TRBV28
J gene: TRBJ1-4

CDR3 protein: ASSDRGSNTGELF
V gene: TRBV6-4
J gene: TRBJ2-2

CDR3 protein: ASSLRGGVNEQF
V gene: TRBV27
J gene: TRBJ2-1

CDR3 protein: ASSQERGGYESYEQY
V gene: TRBV4-3
J gene: TRBJ2-7

CDR3 protein: ASSLLGTGEPEAF
V gene: TRBV28
J gene: TRBJ1-1

CDR3 protein: ASSQDNHRETGELF
V gene: TRBV4-3
J gene: TRBJ2-2

CDR3 protein: ASSLAGAYQETQY
V gene: TRBV5-4
J gene: TRBJ2-5

CDR3 protein: SASNRVQETQY
V gene: TRBV20-1
J gene: TRBJ2-5

CDR3 protein: ASSPFSSGGASYNEQF
V gene: TRBV18
J gene: TRBJ2-1

CDR3 protein: ASRRRTGSPAPSGNTIY
V gene: TRBV19
J gene: TRBJ1-3

CDR3 protein: ATLLGGGPTYEQY
V gene: TRBV7-9
J gene: TRBJ2-7

CDR3 protein: ASSSDTSYNEQF
V gene: TRBV5-5
J gene: TRBJ2-1

CDR3 protein: ATSRGHGDGANVLT
V gene: TRBV15
J gene: TRBJ2-6

CDR3 protein: ASSGDGRTYYGYT
V gene: TRBV2
J gene: TRBJ1-2

CDR3 protein: ASSSGLAGGYNEQF
V gene: TRBV18
J gene: TRBJ2-1

CDR3 protein: ASSAMLGQGDTGELF
V gene: TRBV7-6
J gene: TRBJ2-2

CDR3 protein: ASSQEGEQY
V gene: TRBV3-1/TRBV3-2
J gene: TRBJ2-7

CDR3 protein: ASSIRAGATYEQY
V gene: TRBV27
J gene: TRBJ2-7

CDR3 protein: SVGTFRTEDTQY
V gene: TRBV29-1
J gene: TRBJ2-3

CDR3 protein: ASSQEIPYEQY
V gene: TRBV4-1
J gene: TRBJ2-7

CDR3 protein: ASSLVLGGVETQY
V gene: TRBV7-2
J gene: TRBJ2-5

CDR3 protein: ASSHRQGRSYEQY
V gene: TRBV6-5
J gene: TRBJ2-7

CDR3 protein: ASSLNSGGSYEQY
V gene: TRBV11-2
J gene: TRBJ2-7

CDR3 protein: ASRFGAANEKLF
V gene: TRBV19
J gene: TRBJ1-4

CDR3 protein: ASSEGAGANYEQY
V gene: TRBV9
J gene: TRBJ2-7

CDR3 protein: ATSRDNQPQH
V gene: TRBV15
J gene: TRBJ1-5

CDR3 protein: ASNHGRGNIQY
V gene: TRBV7-2
J gene: TRBJ2-4

CDR3 protein: ASSLESRLAGHLAKNIQY
V gene: TRBV11-3
J gene: TRBJ2-4

CDR3 protein: ASSHEGADEKLF
V gene: TRBV5-1
J gene: TRBJ1-4

CDR3 protein: ASSLEGRAYEQY
V gene: TRBV7-6
J gene: TRBJ2-7

CDR3 protein: ASSQVLAGGPTHEQF
V gene: TRBV4-2
J gene: TRBJ2-1

CDR3 protein: ASSLDGGTETQY
V gene: TRBV7-8
J gene: TRBJ2-5

CDR3 protein: ASSIMVGQTQY
V gene: TRBV5-1
J gene: TRBJ2-5

CDR3 protein: ASSRDPGTGDLEQY
V gene: TRBV28
J gene: TRBJ2-7

CDR3 protein: ASSRQGGAEAF
V gene: TRBV4-3
J gene: TRBJ1-1

CDR3 protein: ATSRARARTDTQY
V gene: TRBV15
J gene: TRBJ2-3

CDR3 protein: SASLRGLAFYNEQF
V gene: TRBV20-1
J gene: TRBJ2-1

CDR3 protein: ASSTRDRGIQETQY
V gene: TRBV7-9
J gene: TRBJ2-5

CDR3 protein: ASRTGNTEAF
V gene: TRBV6-6
J gene: TRBJ1-1

CDR3 protein: ASSTQSRDRGQY
V gene: TRBV7-2
J gene: TRBJ2-7

CDR3 protein: ASSKDSRGSYGYT
V gene: TRBV21-1
J gene: TRBJ1-2

CDR3 protein: AISESDAVQY
V gene: TRBV10-3
J gene: TRBJ2-7

CDR3 protein: ASSDRGAYGYT
V gene: TRBV28
J gene: TRBJ1-2

CDR3 protein: ASSPRQGSDTQY
V gene: TRBV6-5
J gene: TRBJ2-3